The 23 T cell receptor beta chains presented below share a single source sample, sequenced in a study of human T cells and chemical hapten exposure. Via MiXCR, TCRdb re-called the RACE reads, giving one row per CDR3 protein. The table records some 360,000 distinct CDR3 sequences, less than 6.5% of them present only once. The time point was: pre-sensitization, week 0. Treatment indicated: therapeutic diphenylcyclopropenone sensitization with weekly scalp DPC. Here the sequenced sample was whole blood, taken in connection with sensitization to the hapten diphenylcyclopropenone (DPC). These receptors were obtained from a woman in her forties or fifties with alopecia areata. Some clones in this sample may be carry-over from other donors' samples.

The chain recombines TRBV20-1 with TRBJ2-7; 7 nucleotides align to TRBD1. The germline V gene has CDR1 DFQATT and CDR2 SNEGSKA (reference sequence). V shed 5 bases and J 3 bases; nucleotides not matched to a gene: 7. This CDR3 is 13 amino acids long. Here the CDR3 reads CSARSRDSYEQYF. For the CDR3, the DNA is TGCAGTGCTCGCTCCCGGGACAGCTACGAGCAGTACTTC.

This clonotype was picked up a small number of times. The chain has TRBV12-3 or TRBV12-4 and TRBJ1-5, with D uncertain. The germline V and J ends were trimmed by 10 bases and 0 bases, with 7 bases remaining between them. The CDR3 is made up of 12 amino acids. The CDR3 DNA sequence: TGTGCCATCCAGGATAGCAATCAGCCCCAGCATTTT. Its protein is CAIQDSNQPQHF.

The V gene is TRBV24-1, the J gene TRBJ2-7; D ambiguous. This CDR3 is 12 amino acids long. Germline V gives CDR1 KGHDR, CDR2 SFDVKD. The V end was cut by 6 bases, the J end by 7 bases, with 12 bases between. The CDR3 protein is CATSLSIGEQYF. The CDR3 DNA follows: TGTGCCACCAGTCTCTCGATCGGTGAGCAGTACTTC.

This clonotype came up a few times. The genes are TRBV7-9 and TRBJ2-7; D is perhaps TRBD1 or TRBD2 (5 bases each). This CDR3 spans 14 amino acids. The V gene lost 5 bases and the J gene lost 1 base, with 12 bases spanning the gap. Germline lookup yields CDR1 SEHNR and CDR2 FQNEAQ (reference sequence). CDR3 sequence reads: CASSRGASSYEQYF. Written as DNA, the CDR3 is TGTGCCAGCAGCCGGGGCGCGTCGTCCTACGAGCAGTACTTC.

The rearrangement links TRBV9 to TRBJ2-7; TRBD1 aligns across 10 bases. This CDR3 has 15 amino acids. Germline values: CDR1 SGDLS, CDR2 YYNGEE. Unmatched junction bases numbered 9, after V lost 4 bases and J lost 5 bases. The CDR3 sequence is CASSISGTGAHEQYF. The CDR3, as DNA: TGTGCCAGCAGCATCTCCGGGACAGGGGCCCACGAGCAGTACTTC.

This rearrangement joins TRBV30 to TRBJ2-7; D ambiguous. Germline CDR1 is GTSNPN and CDR2 is SVGIG (reference sequence). V gave up 1 base and J gave up 3 bases, with 7 bases separating them. This CDR3 is built from 12 residues. The CDR3 is CAWSALHYEQYF. CDR3 coding DNA: TGTGCCTGGAGTGCCCTTCACTACGAGCAGTACTTC.

This clonotype has at least ten counts. The chain employs TRBV2 and TRBJ2-3; 7 nucleotides match TRBD1. Germline V gene sequence: CDR1 SNHLY, CDR2 FYNNEI. The CDR3 loop spans 14 amino acids. V lost 1 base and J lost 8; bases outside the gene matches: 6. The CDR3 sequence is CASSEGQGLRTQYF. The CDR3 DNA is TGTGCCAGCAGTGAAGGACAGGGTCTACGTACGCAGTATTTT.

This chain links TRBV20-1 with TRBJ2-3; TRBD2 matches 7 bases. There are 14 residues in the CDR3. Germline V gene lookup returns CDR1 DFQATT and CDR2 SNEGSKA (reference sequence). The V and J ends lost 6 bases and 9 bases, in that order; junction bases with no gene match: 15. CDR3 loop: CSATTSWGWETQYF. The CDR3 DNA reads as TGCAGTGCGACGACTAGCTGGGGCTGGGAGACGCAGTATTTT.

Ten or more counts support this clonotype. The rearrangement links TRBV7-9 to TRBJ2-1, with 7 bases matching TRBD1. V lost 3 bases and J lost 6; bases outside the gene matches: 8. The CDR3 length is 15 residues. The germline gives CDR1 SEHNR, CDR2 FQNEAQ (reference sequence). The CDR3 loop is CASSLTGKSGNEQFF. In nucleotides, the CDR3 is TGTGCCAGCAGCTTGACAGGGAAGTCAGGCAATGAGCAGTTCTTC.

This clonotype was recorded many times. V usage is TRBV29-1 and J usage is TRBJ2-3; D is tentatively TRBD1 or TRBD2 (6 bases each). V lost 6 bases and J 3 bases, leaving 16 bases between the germline ends. The CDR3 sequence is 14 residues long. In germline, CDR1 is SQVTM, CDR2 ANQGSEA. CDR3 sequence (DNA): TGCAGCGTCGCCCAAGGGGGGTGGACAGATACGCAGTATTTT. Translation: CSVAQGGWTDTQYF.

The sample holds many counts of this clonotype. CDR3: CASSRNGAPQNGYTF. CDR3 DNA: TGTGCCAGCAGCCGAAATGGAGCCCCCCAGAATGGCTACACCTTC. The chain carries TRBV5-4 and TRBJ1-2; D is undetermined. Germline values: CDR1 SGHNT, CDR2 YYREEE (reference sequence). The CDR3 is 15 residues long. The germline V and J ends were trimmed by 4 bases and 6 bases, with 19 bases remaining between them.

This clonotype was detected many times. J is TRBJ2-3 and V is TRBV20-1; D is undetermined. The CDR3 spans 12 residues. With 7 bases removed from V and 0 bases from J, the gap between germline ends came to 8 bases. CDR1 and CDR2 (germline): DFQATT, SNEGSKA (reference sequence). The CDR3 here is CSVLTSTDTQYF. Written as DNA, the CDR3 is TGCAGTGTCCTGACTAGCACAGATACGCAGTATTTT.

This clonotype was seen a few times. The rearrangement uses TRBV5-6 and TRBJ2-2; D is unresolved. CDR1 is SGHDT and CDR2 is YYEEEE in the germline V gene. V was shortened by 4 bases and J by 5 bases, with 6 bases between the two germline ends. The CDR3 is 12 residues long. CDR3 in amino acids: CASSLPTGELFF. The CDR3, as DNA: TGTGCCAGCAGCCTCCCGACCGGGGAGCTGTTTTTT.

The J gene is TRBJ2-7, the V gene TRBV12-3 or TRBV12-4, with D possibly matching TRBD1 (6 bases). Trimming removed 5 bases at V and 8 bases at J, with 22 bases between. The CDR3 runs 15 residues. CDR3 coding DNA: TGTGCCAGCAGTCTATCAGGGGACCCCAGAGCAAAGCAGTACTTC. Its translation: CASSLSGDPRAKQYF.

This clonotype was seen ten or more times. The chain is built from TRBV7-8 and TRBJ2-2; D could derive from TRBD1 or TRBD2 (5 bases each). Germline CDR1 and CDR2: SGHVS and FQNEAQ. The CDR3 has 16 residues. The V gene lost 1 base and the J gene lost 0 bases, with 9 bases spanning the gap. As DNA, the CDR3 is TGTGCCAGCAGCTTAGAAGGGACGGCGAACACCGGGGAGCTGTTTTTT. Protein: CASSLEGTANTGELFF.

The chain has TRBV6-5 and TRBJ2-1; D not certain. Per the germline V gene, CDR1 is MNHEY and CDR2 is SVGAGI. The CDR3 sequence is 19 residues long. Trimming pared 0 bases from V and 6 bases from J, leaving 24 bases between. CDR3 nucleotides: TGTGCCAGCAGTTACTCCTCTCCCTTCATTCTAGGGTCGTCCAATGAGCAGTTCTTC. Encoded protein: CASSYSSPFILGSSNEQFF.

This clonotype was detected only a few times. V is TRBV4-2 and J is TRBJ2-7, with 9 bases aligning to TRBD1. The germline V gene has CDR1 LGHNA and CDR2 YNFKEQ. There are 14 residues in the CDR3. Unmatched junction bases numbered 1, after V lost 0 bases and J lost 4 bases. The CDR3 DNA reads as TGTGCCAGCAGCCAAGACGACAGGGGGTACGAGCAGTACTTC. Its protein is CASSQDDRGYEQYF.

This clonotype showed up just a few times. V gene TRBV3-1 combines with J gene TRBJ2-2; possibly TRBD2 for D (6 bases). V was trimmed by 2 bases and J by 7 bases, leaving 11 bases between them. The CDR3 has 14 residues. CDR1 LGHDT and CDR2 YNNKEL come from the germline V gene (reference sequence). The CDR3 reads CASSQLSGGGELFF. CDR3 bases: TGTGCCAGCAGCCAATTATCCGGGGGCGGGGAGCTGTTTTTT.

This clonotype came up many times. The chain joins TRBV6-2 or TRBV6-3 to TRBJ1-1, with D perhaps TRBD1 (6 bases). Germline V gene sequence: CDR1 MNHEY, CDR2 SVGEGT. CDR3 length: 15 amino acids. The V end lost 3 bases, the J end lost 3 bases, and 14 bases lay between the germline ends. This chain's CDR3 is CASSYLPTGHTEAFF. The CDR3, as DNA: TGTGCCAGCAGTTATCTCCCGACAGGCCACACTGAAGCTTTCTTT.

About this clonotype itself: Because the CDR3 is missing its conserved closing phenylalanine or tryptophan, this is likely a read error. The chain is built from TRBV4-3 and TRBJ2-1; no clear D gene. CDR1 is LGHNA, CDR2 YSLEER, per germline. The V and J ends lost 0 bases and 0 bases respectively, with 12 bases between them. This CDR3 comprises 17 residues. The CDR3 here is CASSQDLVRHSYNEQFS. The CDR3, as DNA: TGCGCCAGCAGCCAAGATTTGGTCCGGCACTCCTACAATGAGCAGTTCTCC.

Many counts were recorded for this clonotype. This chain links TRBV5-1 with TRBJ2-7; TRBD2 might be the D (6 bases). The CDR3 spans 13 residues. V lost 4 bases to trimming and J lost 6 bases, with 14 bases between them. Per germline, CDR1 SGHRS and CDR2 YFSETQ. In nucleotides, the CDR3 is TGCGCCAGCAGCGCGGTCGGGGGATCCGAGCAGTACTTC. Its translation is CASSAVGGSEQYF.

This clonotype was counted at least ten times. The genes are TRBV5-4 and TRBJ2-3, with 9 bases matching TRBD2. The CDR3 length is 14 residues. V gave up 3 bases and J gave up 6 bases; unmatched junction bases: 5. Germline V gene sequence: CDR1 SGHNT, CDR2 YYREEE (reference sequence). DNA of the CDR3: TGTGCCAGCAGCTATGATAGCGGGAGTGATACGCAGTATTTT. Its translation: CASSYDSGSDTQYF.

This clonotype was counted many times. The chain is built from TRBV6-6 and TRBJ2-1; perhaps TRBD1 as D (6 bases). The CDR3 consists of 15 residues. Trimming shortened V by 6 bases and J by 5 bases, and 17 bases separated the two germline ends. CDR1 MNHNY and CDR2 SVGAGI come from the germline V gene (reference sequence). CDR3 in amino acids: CASSYPIGTNNEQFF. The CDR3 bases are TGTGCCAGCAGCTACCCTATCGGGACAAACAATGAGCAGTTCTTC.